This entry features one T cell receptor beta chain sequence. Its antigen remains unidentified. The record has no base qualities; no much larger clone is one base away. This entry comes from a study of immune heterogeneity within non-small cell lung tumors listed by TCRdb under 2018. Context from the whole study: By histology, the tumors included some ten non-squamous carcinomas, several squamous cell carcinomas and 1 tumor not otherwise specified. TCR repertoires were analyzed from about 60 tumor loci of about 14 patients, whereas transcriptome data were available for only about 46 loci from 11 to 13 patients. The study combined whole-exome sequencing, RNA-seq and TCR beta repertoire sequencing of multiple spatially distinct regions from each NSCLC tumor to examine intratumoral immune heterogeneity. Neoantigen binding to each patient's HLA alleles was predicted with netMHCpan-3.0 for mutant peptides of 8 to 11 amino acids. What the study reported, not specific to this receptor: Identical dominant CDR3B clonotypes recurred across loci within a patient, yet different tumor locations also harbored unique high-frequency clones. For the most part, high-frequency TCR beta clonotypes differed from one individual patient to another. A moderate positive correlation (R about 0.35), which was statistically significant, linked local T-cell repertoire clonality to local tumor mutational burden.

The TCR template was genomic DNA extracted from bulk tumor tissue, and roughly 600 ng of gDNA was amplified for each sample. During surgery, several biopsies were collected from each primary tumor and placed as far from one another as possible within the tumor mass. The study cohort was described as untreated, and patients were newly diagnosed NSCLC cases undergoing curative surgery. The samples came from about 16 patients with newly diagnosed non-small cell lung cancer who were having surgery intended to be curative. A couple of independent pathologists examined the resected tumor masses. Sequencing was performed only on DNA and RNA samples of high quality. The TCR beta CDR3 region was amplified with a multiplex PCR system whose first round of about 11 cycles used 32 V-gene forward primers and 13 J-gene reverse primers. First-round PCR used a QIAGEN Multiplex PCR Kit, and primer sequences were filed in Chinese patent CN105087789A. Illumina universal primers were added in a second PCR round performed with the Phusion High-Fidelity PCR Kit. Sequencing of the TCR libraries was done on the Illumina HiSeq X Ten platform in paired-end mode with a 151 bp read length. Regarding the original processing steps: Cutadapt removed reads without multiplex PCR primers, PEAR merged read pairs, and MiXCR with default settings called CDR3 regions. Shannon entropy measured repertoire diversity, and clonality was calculated as one minus the Shannon entropy divided by the ln of the count of productive unique sequences. Clonotypes at a frequency of at least 0.5% were defined as dominant or high-frequency T-cell clones. Through fastp at Q25 and MiXCR, TCRdb rebuilt clones from the public reads, retaining in-frame beta chains. When rows share a CDR3 protein, they turn into one entry using the most common DNA and genes. TCRdb's processing, not the authors', yielded these V and J calls. Present in this sample are over a thousand distinct CDR3 sequences, under 55% of which were seen just once. The biggest ten clones account for roughly 15% of the sample.

Looking up the germline V gene yields CDR1 MNHEY and CDR2 SVGAGI. CDR3 length: 21 amino acids, cysteine to phenylalanine. The retained sequence is limited to the CDR3, 63 bases, with the frame set at the first base. At the junction V is shortened by 0 bases and J by 6 bases; bases outside the gene matches: 22. The rearranged chain carries TRBV6-5 and TRBJ2-7; TRBD2 lines up with 11 middle nucleotides. Sequencing was carried out using lung tumor tissue. This TCR derives from a man aged 55 to 70 with non-small cell lung cancer. The DNA sequence follows: TGTGCCAGCAGTTACTCGAATTCCCCCCGGCTCGCTAGCGGGAGGCTTTGCGAGCAGTACTTC. This is translated as CASSYSNSPRLASGRLCEQYF.